This T cell receptor beta chain was identified during a study of blood T cells in healthy people across ages. Whole-study results and caveats: Estimated diversity across one million T cells was deemed an underestimate.

V shed 1 base and J 1 base; nucleotides not matched to a gene: 4. The CDR3 contains 15 residues. The V gene's germline CDR1 is GTSNPN and CDR2 SVGIG (reference sequence). Whenever a sample was processed, at least 6 million PBMCs were isolated. On this clonotype: Its antigen is unknown.

A second PCR of 7 to 11 cycles used a sample-barcoded 5' primer and a J-beta primer mix. TCRdb ran MiXCR on the 5' RACE reads and lists one entry per CDR3 protein. The repertoire holds about 1.6 million distinct CDR3 sequences, 34% seen once, with around 11% in the top ten. The specimen sequenced was blood. This TCR came from a woman aged 25 to 39 in good health. The V and J genes are TRBV30 and TRBJ2-3, with 8 bases aligning to TRBD1. CDR3 region: CAWSARGLGTDTQYF. The CDR3 bases are TGTGCCTGGAGTGCCAGGGGGCTCGGCACAGATACGCAGTATTTT.